One and the same sample provided the 17 T cell receptor beta chains below, sequenced in a study of T cell repertoires in cytomegalovirus infection. TCRdb re-analysed the reads in MiXCR, keeping a single row per CDR3 protein. The table shows some 310,000 distinct CDR3 sequences, with 20% to 30% occurring only once. No antigen has been assigned to these receptors. The starting material was cultured PBMCs, obtained from culture after CMV antigen stimulation. All receptors derive from a human donor in good health (CMV status not recorded). Some clones in this sample may be carry-over from other donors' samples.

The V call is TRBV27, the J call TRBJ1-5; D remains ambiguous. Germline CDR1 reads MNHEY; CDR2 reads SMNVEV (reference sequence). There are 14 residues in the CDR3. V shed 3 bases and J shed 3 bases, with 9 bases lying between them. CDR3 sequence: CASSFGRNNQPQHF. CDR3 DNA: TGTGCCAGCAGTTTCGGGCGGAACAATCAGCCCCAGCATTTT.

This clonotype was picked up many times. CDR3: CASSVSDLNQNRYF. The CDR3 DNA follows: TGTGCCAGCAGCGTAAGCGACTTAAACCAAAACCGGTACTTC. The rearrangement uses TRBV7-8 and TRBJ2-5; D call uncertain. In germline, CDR1 is SGHVS, CDR2 FQNEAQ. Trimming removed 5 bases from V and 13 bases from J, with 23 bases in between. The CDR3 runs to 14 residues.

The V gene is TRBV7-6, the J gene TRBJ2-7; TRBD2 matches at 12 bases. CDR1 and CDR2 from the germline V gene are SGHVS and FNYEAQ. With V trimmed by 0 bases and J by 5 bases, 5 bases remained unmatched. This CDR3 comprises 16 residues. In DNA, the CDR3 is TGTGCCAGCAGCTTAGCGCTAGCGGGAGGGTCTCACGAGCAGTACGTC. It translates to CASSLALAGGSHEQYV.

The chain links TRBV10-3 to TRBJ1-1; TRBD1 is a possible D gene (5 bases). V was pared by 1 base and J by 5 bases, with 20 bases between. The V gene's germline CDR1 is ENHRY and CDR2 SYGVKD. The CDR3 has 17 residues. CDR3 DNA sequence: TGTGCCATCAGTGAGTTCAAGGGGCAGGGTATATTGACTGAAGCTTTCTTT. It codes for CAISEFKGQGILTEAFF.

This clonotype has a handful of counts. The V and J genes are TRBV7-2 and TRBJ2-3; possibly TRBD2 for D (6 bases). The germline V gene encodes CDR1 SGHTA and CDR2 FQGNSA. The CDR3 loop spans 14 amino acids. V lost 3 bases and J lost 4, with 11 bases in between. CDR3 loop: CASSFPEGADTQYF. CDR3 nucleotides: TGTGCCAGCAGCTTCCCGGAGGGAGCAGATACGCAGTATTTT.

J is TRBJ1-6 and V is TRBV30; D unresolved. This CDR3 region has 15 residues. Trimming removed 2 bases at V and 9 bases at J, with 17 bases between. Germline V gene lookup returns CDR1 GTSNPN and CDR2 SVGIG (reference sequence). The CDR3 DNA is TGTGCCTGGAGTCGGACGATGGGCCGTATTTCACCCCTCCACTTT. Its translation: CAWSRTMGRISPLHF. Combining the CDR3 with reference TRBV30 and TRBJ1-6 gives the whole variable domain SQTIHQWPATLVQPVGSPLSLECTVEGTSNPNLYWYRQAAGRGLQLLFYSVGIGQISSEVPQNLSASRPQDRQFILSSKKLLLSDSGFYLCAWSRTMGRISPLHFGNGTRLTVT.

This clonotype has more than one count but fewer than ten. This sequence joins TRBV6-2 or TRBV6-3 and TRBJ2-5; D is unclear. Germline V gene data show CDR1 as MNHEY and CDR2 as SVGEGT. V gave up 6 bases and J gave up 1 base, with 9 bases separating them. The CDR3 runs to 13 residues. CDR3 DNA sequence: TGTGCCAGCAGGGAACAGATCCAAGAGACCCAGTACTTC. It codes for CASREQIQETQYF.

This clonotype came up a few times. This rearrangement joins TRBV19 to TRBJ1-4; a weak D match, TRBD1 (6 bases). The CDR3 has 15 residues. CDR1 and CDR2 (germline): LNHDA, SQIVND (reference sequence). The V end was cut by 3 bases, the J end by 8 bases, with 16 bases between. CDR3 DNA: TGTGCCAGTAGTATTCCAACGGGGGCGCGCGAAAAACTGTTTTTT. Translated, it gives CASSIPTGAREKLFF.

V usage is TRBV6-2 or TRBV6-3 and J usage is TRBJ2-7; TRBD2 agrees at 7 bases. This CDR3 region has 14 residues. V lost 2 bases to trimming and J lost 2 bases; unmatched junction nucleotides: 3. CDR1 is MNHEY, CDR2 SVGEGT, per germline. This CDR3 reads CASSYGGGTYEQYV. In nucleotides, the CDR3 is TGTGCCAGCAGTTACGGCGGGGGAACCTACGAGCAGTACGTC.

This clonotype turned up a few times. The chain joins TRBV6-2 or TRBV6-3 to TRBJ2-1; D perhaps matches TRBD2 (6 bases). The V gene's germline CDR1 is MNHEY and CDR2 SVGEGT. The CDR3 is made up of 16 amino acids. Trimming took 8 bases from V and 0 from J, leaving 17 bases between them. The chain's CDR3 is CASSKNAGSSYNEQFF. CDR3 in DNA: TGTGCCAGCTCAAAAAACGCCGGGAGCTCCTACAATGAGCAGTTCTTC.

The rearrangement joins TRBV6-5 to TRBJ2-4; D call uncertain. Germline-derived CDR1 and CDR2 are MNHEY and SVGAGI. Trimming stripped 0 bases from V and 0 bases from J, with 6 bases between. The CDR3 extends over 15 amino acids. This CDR3 is CASSYSELAKNIQYF. The CDR3 DNA reads as TGTGCCAGCAGTTACTCCGAGCTAGCCAAAAACATTCAGTACTTC.

The J gene is TRBJ2-4, the V gene TRBV7-8; weak D call: TRBD2 (5 bases). Per germline, CDR1 SGHVS and CDR2 FQNEAQ. CDR3 size: 14 residues. The germline V and J ends were trimmed by 2 bases and 5 bases, with 10 bases remaining between them. The CDR3 DNA reads as TGTGCCAGCAGCTTATCCGGGGTCGAAAACATTCAGTACTTC. Encoded protein: CASSLSGVENIQYF.

This chain uses TRBV2 with TRBJ1-1; D is perhaps TRBD1 (5 bases). CDR3 size: 14 residues. Trimming removed 5 bases at V and 0 bases at J, with 10 bases between. In germline, CDR1 is SNHLY, CDR2 FYNNEI. The CDR3 sequence: CASSKGRVNTEAFF. CDR3 in DNA: TGTGCCAGCAGTAAAGGCAGGGTGAACACTGAAGCTTTCTTT.

The rearrangement joins TRBV7-8 to TRBJ1-2; D remains ambiguous. Trimming pared 4 bases from V and 8 bases from J, leaving 20 bases between. From germline, CDR1 is SGHVS and CDR2 FQNEAQ. The CDR3 runs 15 residues. The CDR3 DNA reads as TGTGCCAGCAGCTCTCACACCTCGACGGCTAGAGGCTACACCTTC. Protein sequence: CASSSHTSTARGYTF.

Many counts were recorded for this clonotype. The chain recombines TRBV6-2 or TRBV6-3 with TRBJ1-1, with 9 bases aligning to TRBD1. In germline, CDR1 is MNHEY, CDR2 SVGEGT. This CDR3 contains 14 residues. V lost 6 bases to trimming and J lost 5 bases; unmatched junction nucleotides: 7. CDR3 sequence reads: CASSPTGGGTEAFF. In DNA form, the CDR3 reads TGTGCCAGCAGCCCGACAGGGGGGGGGACTGAAGCTTTCTTT.

The chain couples TRBV29-1 to TRBJ2-5, with 8 positions matching TRBD2. In germline, CDR1 is SQVTM, CDR2 ANQGSEA. This CDR3 has 12 residues. With V trimmed by 5 bases and J by 4 bases, 3 bases remained unmatched. CDR3 sequence reads: CSVNSGIETQYF. CDR3 DNA: TGCAGCGTTAATAGCGGGATAGAGACCCAGTACTTC.

This clonotype was counted a few times. This sequence joins TRBV2 and TRBJ1-1; a possible D gene is TRBD1 (5 bases). The CDR3 runs to 14 residues. Trimming stripped 4 bases from V and 1 base from J, with 10 bases between. Germline CDR1 is SNHLY and CDR2 is FYNNEI. The CDR3 DNA reads as TGTGCCAGCAGTGCCAACGGGGGGAACACTGAAGCTTTCTTT. It is translated as CASSANGGNTEAFF.